These 19 T cell receptor beta chains were sequenced from one sample in a study of blood T cell repertoires in COVID-19. The protocol was immunoSEQ multiplex PCR, while the TCRdb copy is restricted to in-frame clones and leaves out a portion. The sample contains 190,000 or so clones, around 83% of which appear only once. The sample was peripheral blood. These TCRs come from a man over 45 with active or convalescent COVID-19.

The gene calls are TRBV9 and TRBJ2-1; 14 bases line up with TRBD2. This CDR3 is built from 16 residues. Germline CDR1 reads SGDLS; CDR2 reads YYNGEE. Trimming removed 3 bases from V and 8 bases from J; junction bases left unmatched: 7. The CDR3 DNA reads TGTGCCAGCAGCGCTCCCGGGACTAGCGGGAGCTATGAGCAGTTCTTC. It is translated as CASSAPGTSGSYEQFF.

This chain joins TRBV2 and TRBJ2-1, with TRBD2 identical over 11 bases. Germline V gene data show CDR1 as SNHLY and CDR2 as FYNNEI. Germline trimming cut 2 bases from V and 9 bases from J; bases unmatched to any gene: 12. This CDR3 is built from 17 residues. The CDR3 protein is CASSESSLAGGLGEQFF. The CDR3 region has the DNA TGTGCCAGCAGTGAATCGTCCCTAGCGGGGGGACTGGGTGAGCAGTTCTTC.

The chain links TRBV18 to TRBJ1-4; D not certain. In germline, CDR1 is KGHSH, CDR2 LQKENI. The CDR3 extends over 13 amino acids. With 6 bases removed from V and 8 bases from J, the gap between germline ends came to 13 bases. The CDR3 DNA reads TGTGCCAGCTCGGGCAGGATAAGAGAAAAACTGTTTTTT. As protein: CASSGRIREKLFF.

V is TRBV5-1 and J is TRBJ1-3; the D gene is possibly TRBD1 (5 bases). V was cut by 4 bases and J by 0 bases, with 8 bases left in between. This CDR3 comprises 14 residues. The germline V gene has CDR1 SGHRS and CDR2 YFSETQ. Written as DNA, the CDR3 is TGCGCCAGCAGCGGGGGGTTCTCTGGAAACACCATATATTTT. It yields the protein CASSGGFSGNTIYF.

The sample holds a few counts of this clone. J is TRBJ1-2 and V is TRBV5-8; 9 positions agree with TRBD1. The CDR3 spans 15 residues. CDR1 SGHTS and CDR2 YDEGEE come from the germline V gene. J lost 4 bases, V lost 4 bases, and 8 bases had no gene match. The CDR3 DNA reads TGTGCCAGCAGCCAAACAGGGGGCTTCGGCTATGGCTACACCTTC. This gives the protein CASSQTGGFGYGYTF. Full variable domain (missing parts from reference TRBV5-8 and TRBJ1-2): EAGVTQSPTHLIKTRGQQATLRCSPISGHTSVYWYQQALGLGLQFLLWYDEGEERNRGNFPPRFSGRQFPNYSSELNVNALELEDSALYLCASSQTGGFGYGYTFGSGTRLTVV.

The chain combines TRBV19 with TRBJ1-1; weak D call: TRBD1 (5 bases). The CDR3 totals 15 residues. The V gene's germline CDR1 is LNHDA and CDR2 SQIVND (reference sequence). V was clipped by 6 bases and J by 1 base, with 15 bases between them. The CDR3 protein is CASSPQDPRNTEAFF. The CDR3 DNA follows: TGTGCCAGTAGCCCACAGGACCCGAGGAACACTGAAGCTTTCTTT.

This rearrangement joins TRBV28 to TRBJ1-1; TRBD1 might be the D (6 bases). This CDR3 spans 14 amino acids. V was pared by 5 bases and J by 5 bases, with 15 bases between. The germline gives CDR1 MDHEN, CDR2 SYDVKM. Here the CDR3 reads CASSILTGRTEAFF. The CDR3 DNA sequence: TGTGCCAGCAGTATCCTAACAGGGCGGACTGAAGCTTTCTTT.

The chain couples TRBV18 to TRBJ1-2; weak D call: TRBD1 (6 bases). Germline values: CDR1 KGHSH, CDR2 LQKENI. The CDR3 totals 16 residues. Trimming took 3 bases from V and 2 from J, leaving 16 bases between them. The CDR3: CASSPARGGTNYGYTF. CDR3 in DNA: TGTGCCAGCTCACCTGCTAGGGGGGGCACGAACTATGGCTACACCTTC.

This clone has a single count. The chain employs TRBV7-2 and TRBJ1-3; D is ambiguous. The CDR3 extends over 14 amino acids. The V gene's germline CDR1 is SGHTA and CDR2 FQGNSA. V lost 5 bases and J lost 4, with 12 bases in between. The CDR3 sequence: CASSPAIRGNTIYF. The CDR3 nucleotides read TGTGCCAGCAGCCCAGCGATTCGGGGAAACACCATATATTTT.

The chain carries TRBV5-1 and TRBJ2-3; 8 bases are a match to TRBD2. The trim removed 4 bases at V and 4 bases at J, leaving 11 bases unmatched. The CDR3 has 16 amino acids. Germline lookup yields CDR1 SGHRS and CDR2 YFSETQ. CDR3 sequence: CASSPILRGAADTQYF. In DNA, the CDR3 is TGCGCCAGCAGCCCCATTTTGCGGGGGGCGGCAGATACGCAGTATTTT.

The chain has TRBV3-1 (or the pseudogene TRBV3-2) and TRBJ2-1; 7 nucleotides line up with TRBD2. This CDR3 spans 16 amino acids. Germline trimming cut 3 bases from V and 0 bases from J; bases unmatched to any gene: 5. Germline V gene lookup returns CDR1 LGHDT and CDR2 YNNKEL (reference sequence). DNA of the CDR3: TGTGCCAGCAGCCAGGGAGGGGCTAGCTCCTACAATGAGCAGTTCTTC. It codes for CASSQGGASSYNEQFF.

The chain carries TRBV5-4 and TRBJ1-1; a possible D gene is TRBD1 (6 bases). The CDR3 is 14 amino acids. Germline V gene lookup returns CDR1 SGHNT and CDR2 YYREEE (reference sequence). Between the trimmed V and J ends, which lost 5 bases and 5 bases, there was a span of 16 bases. CDR3 sequence: CASRSQGSQTEAFF. CDR3 bases: TGTGCCAGCAGATCCCAGGGGTCCCAAACTGAAGCTTTCTTT. Variable domain in full (rest from reference TRBV5-4 and TRBJ1-1): ETGVTQSPTHLIKTRGQQVTLRCSSQSGHNTVSWYQQALGQGPQFIFQYYREEENGRGNFPPRFSGLQFPNYSSELNVNALELDDSALYLCASRSQGSQTEAFFGQGTRLTVV.

This rearrangement joins TRBV30 to TRBJ2-7, with TRBD2 matching over 12 bases. Germline trimming cut 8 bases from V and 6 bases from J; bases unmatched to any gene: 5. The germline CDR1 and CDR2 sequences are GTSNPN and SVGIG (reference sequence). CDR3 length: 12 amino acids. CDR3 amino acids: CARTSGNSEQYF. CDR3 sequence (DNA): TGTGCCAGGACTAGCGGGAACTCCGAGCAGTACTTC.

This clone was counted a single time. The chain carries TRBV5-6 and TRBJ1-3, with D maybe TRBD1 (5 bases). Per germline, CDR1 SGHDT and CDR2 YYEEEE. Trimming stripped 4 bases from V and 4 bases from J, with 6 bases between. The CDR3 extends over 12 amino acids. This CDR3 is CASSQGGNTIYF. Written as DNA, the CDR3 is TGTGCCAGCAGCCAGGGAGGAAACACCATATATTTT.

The genes are TRBV11-3 and TRBJ2-5; D might be TRBD2 (5 bases). In germline, CDR1 is SGHNT, CDR2 YENEEA. CDR3 length: 13 residues. The V end lost 5 bases, the J end lost 2 bases, and 9 bases lay between the germline ends. For the CDR3, the DNA is TGTGCCAGCAGCGAACTAGGACAAGAGACCCAGTACTTC. Its protein is CASSELGQETQYF.

The CDR3 coding sequence is TGTGCCAGCAGCGCCGGACTAGCGACGAAAGGGGAGACCCAGTACTTC. Its protein product is CASSAGLATKGETQYF. V and J are TRBV9 and TRBJ2-5; TRBD2 matches at 9 bases. J gave up 5 bases and V 3 bases, and 11 bases lay outside the gene matches. Per the germline V gene, CDR1 is SGDLS and CDR2 is YYNGEE. The CDR3 has 16 amino acids.

The rearrangement links TRBV5-1 to TRBJ1-2; TRBD1 agrees at 7 bases. The germline V gene has CDR1 SGHRS and CDR2 YFSETQ. V lost 4 bases and J lost 6; bases outside the gene matches: 9. The CDR3 contains 14 residues. CDR3 amino acids: CASSPTGFNNGYTF. In DNA, the CDR3 is TGCGCCAGCAGCCCGACAGGGTTTAATAATGGCTACACCTTC.

The chain couples TRBV6-4 to TRBJ2-3; TRBD1 matches at 9 bases. The CDR3 length is 16 residues. Germline-derived CDR1 and CDR2 are MRHNA and SNTAGT. Trimming took 4 bases from V and 2 from J; bases not matched to a gene: 7. This CDR3 is CASSADDRGNTDTQYF. CDR3 nucleotide sequence: TGTGCCAGCAGTGCTGACGACAGGGGGAACACAGATACGCAGTATTTT.

The chain joins TRBV30 to TRBJ2-7; 9 nucleotides line up with TRBD2. In germline, CDR1 is GTSNPN, CDR2 SVGIG (reference sequence). After removal of 0 bases from V and 2 bases from J, the junction contained 5 bases not matched to a gene. The CDR3 sequence is 15 residues long. Here the CDR3 reads CAWSVRLAVAYEQYF. CDR3 bases: TGTGCCTGGAGTGTAAGACTAGCGGTTGCCTACGAGCAGTACTTC.